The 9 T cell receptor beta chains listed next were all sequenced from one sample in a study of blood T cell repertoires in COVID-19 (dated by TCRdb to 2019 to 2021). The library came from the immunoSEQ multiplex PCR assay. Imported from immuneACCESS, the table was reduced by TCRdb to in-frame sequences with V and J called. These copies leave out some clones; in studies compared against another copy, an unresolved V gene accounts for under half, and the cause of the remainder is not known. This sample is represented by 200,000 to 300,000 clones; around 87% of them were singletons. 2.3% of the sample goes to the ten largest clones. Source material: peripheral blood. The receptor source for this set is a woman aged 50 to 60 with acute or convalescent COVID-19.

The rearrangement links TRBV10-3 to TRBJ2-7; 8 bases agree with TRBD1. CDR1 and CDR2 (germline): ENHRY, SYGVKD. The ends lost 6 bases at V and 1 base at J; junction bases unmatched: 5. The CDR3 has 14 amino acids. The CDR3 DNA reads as TGTGCCATCAGAGACAGGGGACCGTCCTACGAGCAGTACTTC. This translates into CAIRDRGPSYEQYF.

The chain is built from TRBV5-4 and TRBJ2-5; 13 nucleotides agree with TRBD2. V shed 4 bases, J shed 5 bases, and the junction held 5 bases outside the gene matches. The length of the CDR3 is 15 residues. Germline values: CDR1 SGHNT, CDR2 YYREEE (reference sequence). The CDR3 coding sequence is TGTGCCAGCAGCATCAGACTAGCGGGAGGCGAGACCCAGTACTTC. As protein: CASSIRLAGGETQYF.

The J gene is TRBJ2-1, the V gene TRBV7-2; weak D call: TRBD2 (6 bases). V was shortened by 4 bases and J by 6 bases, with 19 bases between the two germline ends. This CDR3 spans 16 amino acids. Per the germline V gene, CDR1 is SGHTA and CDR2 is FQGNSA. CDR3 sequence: CASSSVSGLPSNEQFF. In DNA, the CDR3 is TGTGCCAGCAGCTCCGTTAGCGGTCTCCCCTCCAATGAGCAGTTCTTC.

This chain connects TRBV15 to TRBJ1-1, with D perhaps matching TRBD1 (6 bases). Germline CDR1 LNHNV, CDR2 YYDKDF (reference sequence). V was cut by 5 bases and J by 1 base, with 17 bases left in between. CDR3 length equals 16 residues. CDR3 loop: CATSPRPRGQNTEAFF. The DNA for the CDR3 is TGTGCCACCAGCCCGCGACCCAGGGGCCAGAACACTGAAGCTTTCTTT.

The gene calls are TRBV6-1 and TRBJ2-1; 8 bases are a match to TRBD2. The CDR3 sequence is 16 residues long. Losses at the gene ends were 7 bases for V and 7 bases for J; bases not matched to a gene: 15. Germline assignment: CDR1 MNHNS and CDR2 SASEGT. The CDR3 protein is CASIEQVAGGPNEQFF. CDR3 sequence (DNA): TGTGCCAGCATTGAGCAGGTGGCGGGAGGACCGAATGAGCAGTTCTTC.

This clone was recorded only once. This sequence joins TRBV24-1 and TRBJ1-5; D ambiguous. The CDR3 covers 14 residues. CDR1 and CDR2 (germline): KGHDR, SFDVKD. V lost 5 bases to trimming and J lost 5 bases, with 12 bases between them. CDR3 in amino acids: CATSGAENDQPQHF. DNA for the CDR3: TGTGCCACCAGTGGGGCAGAGAACGATCAGCCCCAGCATTTT.

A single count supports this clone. The CDR3 loop is CASSPRVAGVNNEQFF. The DNA of the CDR3 is TGTGCCAGCAGTCCCCGGGTAGCGGGAGTAAACAATGAGCAGTTCTTC. This sequence joins TRBV27 and TRBJ2-1, with 9 bases fitting TRBD2. V shed 5 bases, J shed 5 bases, and the junction held 10 bases outside the gene matches. Germline V gives CDR1 MNHEY, CDR2 SMNVEV (reference sequence). The CDR3 extends over 16 amino acids.

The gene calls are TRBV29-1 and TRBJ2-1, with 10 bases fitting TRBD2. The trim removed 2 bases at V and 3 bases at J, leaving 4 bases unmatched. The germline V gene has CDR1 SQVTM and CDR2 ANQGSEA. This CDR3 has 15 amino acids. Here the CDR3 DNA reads TGCAGCGTTGAAAGTGGGACTAGCGACTACAATGAGCAGTTCTTC. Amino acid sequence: CSVESGTSDYNEQFF.

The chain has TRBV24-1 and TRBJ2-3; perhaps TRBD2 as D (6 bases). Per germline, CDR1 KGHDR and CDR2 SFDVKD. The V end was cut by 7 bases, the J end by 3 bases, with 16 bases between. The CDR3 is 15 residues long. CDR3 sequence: CATRGSTAGTDTQYF. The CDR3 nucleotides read TGTGCCACCAGGGGCAGTACGGCGGGAACAGATACGCAGTATTTT.